This TCR beta chain was identified during a study of blood T cell repertoires in COVID-19 (dated by TCRdb to about 2020). Background for the entire study: Samples from collaborators originated in the United States, Italy and Spain and spanned both the acute and convalescent phases of COVID-19. The prospective study material was composed of cDNA or gDNA derived from T cells, B-cell-depleted T cells, or PBMCs. Deeply sampled blood TCRbeta repertoires from subjects exposed to, actively infected with, or recovered from COVID-19 were included in the dataset. The repertoires were made available in a free public database intended to serve as a resource for research on the immune response to SARS-CoV-2. The samples were drawn from two sources: the first 160 participants of the ongoing ImmuneRACE study, and 1,254 subjects contributed by 6 global collaborators. Nearly every sample came with metadata listing a de-identified subject ID, COVID-19 status, age in years and sex. Where available, HLA class I and class II types were obtained from metadata supplied by the sample provider rather than from assay-based typing.

Based on the germline V gene, the CDR1 and CDR2 sequences are SGHNT and YENEEA. The CDR3, cysteine through phenylalanine, is 17 amino acids long. CDR3 DNA is the only sequence kept; it has 51 bases, read in frame from the first base. V is cut back by 1 base and J by 7 bases, with 11 bases in the junction unmatched. TCRbeta CDR3 regions were amplified from genomic DNA by means of the immunoSEQ Assay, a bias-controlled multiplex PCR. The source study handled its data this way. The number of nucleated cells in each sample was estimated by amplification of reference gene primers within the assay. To quantify the absolute abundance of each unique TCRbeta CDR3 rearrangement, sequence reads were collapsed and filtered. Productive Simpson clonality was computed per sample as the square root of Simpson's diversity index over productive rearrangements. TCRdb carries this immuneACCESS record with in-frame sequences only. Its versions omit some clonotypes, under half of them owing to an unresolved V gene in the studies checked, with the rest unexplained. V, J and clone size were drawn from that table, and D and trimming were deduced from the DNA. The sample table holds 15,000 to 20,000 clones, of which 70% to 90% were seen once. In total, the top ten clones hold around 2.9% of the sample.

Each collaborating institution followed its own protocols to collect whole blood in K2EDTA tubes. Collaborator samples were shipped for TCRbeta analysis as frozen whole blood, isolated PBMCs, or DNA extracted from either sample type. General findings and caveats noted by the study authors: The amount of clinical and demographic metadata varied by source and participant and was provided uncurated.

A word on this clone: What this receptor recognizes is not known. Per-nucleotide qualities are absent, and no much larger clonotype sits a single base away.

Sequencing input: peripheral blood. This sequence was found in a human donor in a cohort sampled during active COVID-19. Recombination joined TRBV11-3 with TRBJ2-1; the central 9 bases match TRBD2. The nucleotide sequence is given as TGTGCCAGCAGCTTAGTAACCCGCCGCGGGAGGGGGAATGAGCAGTTCTTC. It translates as CASSLVTRRGRGNEQFF.